A selection of T cell receptor beta chains follows, all from one sample in a study of identical twins. Via MiXCR, TCRdb re-called the 5' RACE reads, giving one row per CDR3 protein. The sample records about 790,000 distinct CDR3 sequences, 15% to 20% being singletons. The same sample was also used in a study of T cells expressing NK-cell markers.

The sequencing sample was made of PBMCs. The receptors were gathered from a woman aged 18-35 years in good health. CDR3s include the opening cysteine and the closing phenylalanine or tryptophan. D genes are given only for firm matches. Only part of the rows carry a size: once, few, many, or a class if the clone is expanded.

j_call clone_size v_call d_call cdr3_nt cdr3_aa
TRBJ2-6 few TRBV14 - TGTGCCAGCAGCCAAGATAAGGTATCTGGGGCCAACGTCCTGACTTTC CASSQDKVSGANVLTF
TRBJ1-4 - TRBV4-1 - TGCGCCAGCAGCCACGTACCTCGGGGGGGCGCGATGGCTAATGAAAAACTGTTTTTT CASSHVPRGGAMANEKLFF
TRBJ1-5 few TRBV12-3/TRBV12-4 - TGTGCCAGCAGTCTGAAAGGACGGGGCAATCAGCCCCAGCATTTT CASSLKGRGNQPQHF
TRBJ2-7 - TRBV6-6 - TGTGCCGGGGGCCGGGAAGGGGAGCAGTACTTC CAGGREGEQYF
TRBJ1-2 - TRBV20-1 - TGCAGTGCTAGTGGGGCAGGTGTTTATGGCTACACCTTC CSASGAGVYGYTF
TRBJ2-3 few TRBV7-9 TRBD1 TGTGCCAGCAGCTCCGACAGGGGCTTTGGAGATACGCAGTATTTT CASSSDRGFGDTQYF
TRBJ2-1 few TRBV12-3/TRBV12-4 TRBD1 TGTGCCAGCATCTTGACAGGGGCGAATGAGCAGTTCTTC CASILTGANEQFF
TRBJ1-5 - TRBV25-1 - TGTGCCAGCAGTGAATTCGGTCAGCCCCAGCATTTT CASSEFGQPQHF
TRBJ2-1 - TRBV10-3 - TGTGCCATCAGTACGCGGGGACGACTCGCCAACAATGAGCAGTTCTTC CAISTRGRLANNEQFF
TRBJ2-1 few TRBV24-1 TRBD2 TGTGCCACCAGTGATTCCCCCGGGACTAGCGGGAGAGAGTCCTACAATGAGCAGTTCTTC CATSDSPGTSGRESYNEQFF
TRBJ2-7 - TRBV4-3 TRBD1 TGCGCCAGCAGCCAAGGACTGCAGGACAGGGGAGCATACGAGCAGTACTTC CASSQGLQDRGAYEQYF
TRBJ2-1 - TRBV5-8 - TGTGCCAGCAGCGGAGACAGTCGTGAGCAGTTCTTC CASSGDSREQFF
TRBJ1-2 - TRBV5-1 - TGCGCCAGCAGCTCCCTCGGGACATCCCAAGGTGGCTACACCTTC CASSSLGTSQGGYTF
TRBJ1-1 few TRBV3-1 - TGTGCCAGCAGCCCGCGTACTCTTAACACTGAAGCTTTCTTT CASSPRTLNTEAFF
TRBJ1-1 many TRBV6-1 - TGTGCCAGCAAGAGGGGGGAGAACACTGAAGCTTTCTTT CASKRGENTEAFF
TRBJ1-5 many TRBV12-3/TRBV12-4 - TGTGCCAGCAGTTTTAACACAGGTAGCAATCAGCCCCAGCATTTT CASSFNTGSNQPQHF
TRBJ2-7 - TRBV11-2 - TGTGCCAGCAGCTCCCGTCCCGGGCCCTACGAGCAGTACTTC CASSSRPGPYEQYF
TRBJ2-5 few TRBV7-9 - TGTGCCAGCAGCTTAGGATCCACGACGAAGACCCAGTACTTC CASSLGSTTKTQYF
TRBJ1-2 few TRBV6-1 TRBD1 TGTGCCAGCAGTCCAGGACAGGGTCGGATCGTGAACTATGGCTACACCTTC CASSPGQGRIVNYGYTF
TRBJ2-7 many TRBV6-5 - TGTGCCAGCAGTTACTCGAATCCAGCGACCGACGAGCAGTACTTC CASSYSNPATDEQYF
TRBJ2-3 many TRBV10-2 - TGCGCCAGCAGTGATAAGGTAGCCAGGTCAGATACGCAGTATTTT CASSDKVARSDTQYF
TRBJ1-1 - TRBV12-3/TRBV12-4 - TGTGCCAGCAGCATCGGAGGGGCCACTGAAGCTTTCTTT CASSIGGATEAFF
TRBJ2-7 - TRBV20-1 TRBD2 TGCAGTGCTCCGGCTAGCGGAGCCTACGAGCAGTACTTC CSAPASGAYEQYF
TRBJ1-5 - TRBV6-1 - TGTGCCAGCAGAACACAGCCTAACAGCAATCAGCCCCAGCATTTT CASRTQPNSNQPQHF
TRBJ2-1 few TRBV20-1 - TGCAGTGCTTGGAACTCCTACAATGAGCAGTTCTTC CSAWNSYNEQFF
TRBJ2-5 - TRBV7-9 - TGTGCCAGCAGCTTACCGGGAAGAGGACAAGAGACCCAGTACTTC CASSLPGRGQETQYF
TRBJ2-1 - TRBV5-5 TRBD2 TGTGCCAGCAGCTCTTGGGGGGGGGGATACAATGAGCAGTTCTTC CASSSWGGGYNEQFF
TRBJ2-2 - TRBV6-6 - TGTGCCAGCAGTTACTCGAAGTGGGGGGAGCTGTTTTTT CASSYSKWGELFF
TRBJ2-1 few TRBV20-1 - TGCAGTGCGCTAACGGCGGCGGCGGGGAGCTCCTACAATGAGCAGTTCTTC CSALTAAAGSSYNEQFF
TRBJ1-1 - TRBV5-1 TRBD1 TGCGCCAGCACTCAGAGGGACAGGGGCGAGCTCGAAGCTTTCTTT CASTQRDRGELEAFF
TRBJ2-3 few TRBV5-5 TRBD2 TGTGCCAGCAGCGAGGTACCGGGACTAGGGGATACGCAGTATTTT CASSEVPGLGDTQYF
TRBJ2-1 few TRBV3-1 - TGTGCCAGCAGCCAAGGGCCGAGCTACAATGAGCAGTTCTTC CASSQGPSYNEQFF
TRBJ2-1 - TRBV27 TRBD2 TGTGCCAGCAGTGTACTAGCGGTGAGCTCCTACAATGAGCAGTTCTTC CASSVLAVSSYNEQFF
TRBJ2-3 - TRBV14 TRBD2 TGTGCCAGCAGCCCTAGCGGGAGGGGACGGGGCACAGATACGCAGTATTTT CASSPSGRGRGTDTQYF
TRBJ2-7 few TRBV5-1 - TGCGCCAGCAGCTTGGCGGGCCGCCGAGGGGAGCAGTACTTC CASSLAGRRGEQYF
TRBJ1-1 once TRBV5-4 - TGTGCCAGCAGCTTGGCCCGGGGTTTGAACACTGAAGCTTTCTTT CASSLARGLNTEAFF
TRBJ1-2 few TRBV2 - TGTGCCAGCAGTGATCCGGGGGCGGGATCTCGTGGCTACACCTTC CASSDPGAGSRGYTF
TRBJ2-3 - TRBV20-1 - TGCAGTGCCCCGAATGCGGGACGCCGGGCAGATACGCAGTATTTT CSAPNAGRRADTQYF
TRBJ2-7 - TRBV20-1 - TGCAGTGCTTCTCTACAGCGGAGCTCCTACGAGCAGTACTTC CSASLQRSSYEQYF
TRBJ2-2 - TRBV20-1 - TGCAGTGCCCAGTTCGGGGCTAACACCGGGGAGCTGTTTTTT CSAQFGANTGELFF
TRBJ2-7 few TRBV9 - TGTGCCAGCAGCCATACGGCGTGGGGTAGCCACGAGCAGTACTTC CASSHTAWGSHEQYF
TRBJ1-1 - TRBV20-1 - TGCAGTGCTCTTACGTGGAACACTGAAGCTTTCTTT CSALTWNTEAFF
TRBJ1-2 many TRBV27 TRBD1 TGTGCCAGCCATCCAGGGGGCGAGGATGGCTACACCTTC CASHPGGEDGYTF
TRBJ2-3 few TRBV6-5 TRBD2 TGTGCCAGCAGTTACTCGATCTCCGTAGCGGGAGCCGATACGCAGTATTTT CASSYSISVAGADTQYF
TRBJ2-1 few TRBV5-1 TRBD1 TGCGCCAGCAGCCCGGTGGGGACAGCGTACAATGAGCAGTTCTTC CASSPVGTAYNEQFF
TRBJ2-7 - TRBV20-1 - TGCAGTGCTACTTCTCTTGAGGTGTTCTCAAGCTCCTACGAGCAGTACTTC CSATSLEVFSSSYEQYF
TRBJ2-7 - TRBV6-5 TRBD1 TGTGCCTGCCGGGACAGTTCCTACGAGCAGTACTTC CACRDSSYEQYF
TRBJ1-1 few TRBV19 - TGTGCCAGTAACTTAGGGATGGGGTCCACTGAAGCTTTCTTT CASNLGMGSTEAFF
TRBJ2-3 - TRBV12-3/TRBV12-4 - TGTGCCAGCAGTTCCAGACAAGGGGGGGCAACAGATACGCAGTATTTT CASSSRQGGATDTQYF
TRBJ2-7 - TRBV6-5 TRBD2 TGTGCCAGCAGTTACTTGGCTAGCGGGGGGAAAAACGAGCAGTACTTC CASSYLASGGKNEQYF
TRBJ2-7 - TRBV18 - TGTGCCAGCTCACCACAACCGGCTGAGTCCGAGCAGTACTTC CASSPQPAESEQYF
TRBJ2-3 few TRBV19 TRBD2 TGTGCCAGTAGTTCGAACCGGGGGGGCGGAACTAGCACAGATACGCAGTATTTT CASSSNRGGGTSTDTQYF
TRBJ2-7 few TRBV5-1 - TGCGCCAGCAGCTACCAAACCTCCAGGGAGCAGTACTTC CASSYQTSREQYF
TRBJ2-3 few TRBV7-2 TRBD1 TGTGCCAGCAGCTTAGTTAGGGGGCGCGGCGCAGATACGCAGTATTTT CASSLVRGRGADTQYF
TRBJ2-7 - TRBV7-6 TRBD2 TGTGCCAGCAGCCCCCTCAGCGGGAGTGCGTACGAGCAGTACTTC CASSPLSGSAYEQYF